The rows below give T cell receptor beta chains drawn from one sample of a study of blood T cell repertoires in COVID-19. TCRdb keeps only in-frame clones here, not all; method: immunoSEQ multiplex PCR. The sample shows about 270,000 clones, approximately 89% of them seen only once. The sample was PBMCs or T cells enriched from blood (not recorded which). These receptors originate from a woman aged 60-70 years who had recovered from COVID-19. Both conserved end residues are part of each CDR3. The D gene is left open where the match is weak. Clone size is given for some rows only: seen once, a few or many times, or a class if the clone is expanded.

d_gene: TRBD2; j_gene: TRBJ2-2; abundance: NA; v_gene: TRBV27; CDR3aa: CASSFLGRGDTGELFF; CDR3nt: TGTGCCAGCAGTTTCCTGGGGAGGGGTGACACCGGGGAGCTGTTTTTT
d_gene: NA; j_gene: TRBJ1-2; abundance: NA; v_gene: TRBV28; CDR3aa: CATSGTHEVYGYTF; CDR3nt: TGTGCCACATCCGGGACACACGAGGTCTATGGCTACACCTTC
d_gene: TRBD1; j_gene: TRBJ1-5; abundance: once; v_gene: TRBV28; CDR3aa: CASSLLAGGLPQHF; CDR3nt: TGTGCCAGCAGTTTGTTGGCAGGGGGTCTGCCCCAGCATTTT
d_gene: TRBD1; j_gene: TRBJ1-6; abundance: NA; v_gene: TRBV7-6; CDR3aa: CASSKGDRNSPLHF; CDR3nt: TGTGCCAGCAGCAAAGGGGACAGGAATTCACCCCTCCACTTT
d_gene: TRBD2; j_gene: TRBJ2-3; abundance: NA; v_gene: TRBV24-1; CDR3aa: CATSDRSRTSGSSDTQYF; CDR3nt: TGTGCCACCAGTGACCGTTCACGGACTAGCGGGAGTTCAGATACGCAGTATTTT
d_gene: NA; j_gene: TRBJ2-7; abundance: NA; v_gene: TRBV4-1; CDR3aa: CASSQVSGFVQYF; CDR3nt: TGCGCCAGCAGCCAAGTGTCCGGGTTTGTGCAGTACTTC
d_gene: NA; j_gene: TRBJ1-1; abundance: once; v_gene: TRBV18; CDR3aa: CASSPSITRAFDTEAFF; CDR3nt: TGTGCCAGCTCACCATCAATCACGCGGGCGTTTGACACTGAAGCTTTCTTT
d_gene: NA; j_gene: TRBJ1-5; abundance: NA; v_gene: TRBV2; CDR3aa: CASSDRGHAFLPQHF; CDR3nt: TGTGCCAGCAGTGATCGCGGCCACGCTTTTTTGCCCCAGCATTTT
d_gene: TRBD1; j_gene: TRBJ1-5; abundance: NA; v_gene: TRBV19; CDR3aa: CASSHQGAGQPQHF; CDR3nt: TGTGCCAGTAGTCACCAGGGGGCCGGACAGCCCCAGCATTTT
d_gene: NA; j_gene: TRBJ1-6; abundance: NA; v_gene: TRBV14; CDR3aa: CASSQGLSNSPLHF; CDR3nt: TGTGCCAGCAGCCAAGGACTAAGTAATTCACCCCTCCACTTT
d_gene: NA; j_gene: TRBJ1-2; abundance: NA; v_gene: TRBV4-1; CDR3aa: CASSPPQYTNYGYTF; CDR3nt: TGCGCCAGCAGCCCCCCTCAATACACGAACTATGGCTACACCTTC
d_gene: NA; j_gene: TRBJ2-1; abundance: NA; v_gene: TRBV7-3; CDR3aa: CASSLMGTSEQFF; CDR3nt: TGTGCCAGCAGCTTAATGGGCACCTCCGAGCAGTTCTTC
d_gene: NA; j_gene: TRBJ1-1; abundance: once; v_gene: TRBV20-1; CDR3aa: CSASRGTNTEAFF; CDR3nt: TGCAGTGCTAGTCGGGGGACCAACACTGAAGCTTTCTTT
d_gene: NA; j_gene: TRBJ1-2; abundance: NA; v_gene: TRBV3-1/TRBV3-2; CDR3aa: CASSHAREVHYGYTF; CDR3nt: TGTGCCAGCAGCCATGCCCGGGAGGTTCACTATGGCTACACCTTC
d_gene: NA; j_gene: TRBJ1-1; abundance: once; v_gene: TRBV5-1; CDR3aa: CASSLLPGDTEAFF; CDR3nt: TGCGCCAGCAGCTTGTTGCCGGGAGACACTGAAGCTTTCTTT
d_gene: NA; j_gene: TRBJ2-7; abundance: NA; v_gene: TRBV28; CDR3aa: CASSLESQGQYF; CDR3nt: TGTGCCAGCAGTTTAGAGTCCCAGGGGCAGTACTTC
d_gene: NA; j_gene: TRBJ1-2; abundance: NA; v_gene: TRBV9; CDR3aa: CASSPRWREDYGYTF; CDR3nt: TGTGCCAGCAGCCCCCGGTGGAGGGAGGACTATGGCTACACCTTC
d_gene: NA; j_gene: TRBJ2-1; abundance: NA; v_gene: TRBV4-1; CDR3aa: CASSQDMGRSSYNEQFF; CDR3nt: TGCGCCAGCAGCCAAGATATGGGTAGGAGCTCCTACAATGAGCAGTTCTTC
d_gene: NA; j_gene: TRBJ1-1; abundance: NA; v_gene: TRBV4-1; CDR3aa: CASSQWGGTEAFF; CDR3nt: TGCGCCAGCAGCCAGTGGGGCGGAACTGAAGCTTTCTTT
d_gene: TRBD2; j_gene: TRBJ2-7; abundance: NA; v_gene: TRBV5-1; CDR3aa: CASSLELAGGPYEQYF; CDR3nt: TGCGCCAGCAGCTTGGAGCTAGCGGGAGGGCCCTACGAGCAGTACTTC